This T cell receptor (beta chain) originates from a study of shared clonotypes between healthy human individuals. Clones were sequenced by immunoSEQ multiplex PCR, and TCRdb holds only the in-frame ones, with some missing. The sample shows 2 million to 2.5 million clones, 92% of them seen only once. This CDR3 has 13 residues. Looked up from germline, CDR1 is SGHNT and CDR2 is YYREEE (reference sequence). Deletions cut 4 bases from V and 5 bases from J, with 12 bases between. In the case of this clone: As yet, its antigen is unknown.

Broader study findings: All-four-donor shared clonotypes had higher generation probabilities than non-shared clonotypes did.

Input material: naive CD4+ T cells from PBMCs. Specified subset: CD45RA+ positively selected. The rearrangement joins TRBV5-4 to TRBJ2-5, with D possibly matching TRBD2 (5 bases). This TCR came from a man younger than 30 in good health. Some clones in this sample may be carry-over from other donors' samples. This CDR3 is CASSPPGGETQYF. CDR3 DNA sequence: TGTGCCAGCAGCCCCCCCGGCGGGGAGACCCAGTACTTC.